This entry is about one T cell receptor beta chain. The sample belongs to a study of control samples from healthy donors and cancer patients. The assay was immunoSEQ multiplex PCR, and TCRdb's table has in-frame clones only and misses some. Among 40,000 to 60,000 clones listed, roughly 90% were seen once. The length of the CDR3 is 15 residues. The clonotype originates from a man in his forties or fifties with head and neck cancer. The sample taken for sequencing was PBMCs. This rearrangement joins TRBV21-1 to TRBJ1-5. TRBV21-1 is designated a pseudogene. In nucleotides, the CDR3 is TGTGCCAGCAGCGGGTGGACTCTTAGCAATCAGCCCCAGCATTTT. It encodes CASSGWTLSNQPQHF.